The rows below give T cell receptor beta chains drawn from one sample of a study of shared clonotypes between healthy human individuals. Libraries were prepared by immunoSEQ multiplex PCR; TCRdb keeps only in-frame clonotypes and omits some of them. The table includes approximately 2.5 million clones, over 85% detected once. Material: naive CD4+ T cells sorted from blood. Receptors originate from a man aged 18 to 30 in good health. CDR3s include the opening cysteine and the closing phenylalanine or tryptophan. D genes are given only for firm matches. Some rows mark clone size as missing; the rest say once, few, many or name a class of expanded clone.

clone_size: once; j_call: TRBJ2-2; v_call: TRBV6-5; d_call: TRBD2; cdr3_aa: CASSRGLGTGELFF; cdr3_nt: TGTGCCAGCAGTAGGGGACTAGGTACCGGGGAGCTGTTTTTT
clone_size: -; j_call: TRBJ2-7; v_call: TRBV28; d_call: TRBD1; cdr3_aa: CASSGWGTGIYEQYF; cdr3_nt: TGTGCCAGCAGTGGATGGGGGACAGGGATTTACGAGCAGTACTTC
clone_size: -; j_call: TRBJ2-5; v_call: TRBV2; d_call: TRBD1; cdr3_aa: CASRQTGQGTTQYF; cdr3_nt: TGTGCCAGCAGACAAACGGGACAGGGTACGACCCAGTACTTC
clone_size: -; j_call: TRBJ1-5; v_call: TRBV21-1; d_call: -; cdr3_aa: CASSTGRRLRYSNQPQHF; cdr3_nt: TGTGCCAGCAGCACGGGGCGGCGTCTTCGTTATAGCAATCAGCCCCAGCATTTT
clone_size: -; j_call: TRBJ1-1; v_call: TRBV2; d_call: TRBD1; cdr3_aa: CASSARQGQMNTEAFF; cdr3_nt: TGTGCCAGCAGTGCACGACAGGGGCAGATGAACACTGAAGCTTTCTTT
clone_size: -; j_call: TRBJ2-7; v_call: TRBV9; d_call: TRBD2; cdr3_aa: CASSVGLAGTYEQYF; cdr3_nt: TGTGCCAGCAGCGTAGGGTTAGCGGGTACCTACGAGCAGTACTTC
clone_size: -; j_call: TRBJ2-1; v_call: TRBV5-1; d_call: TRBD1; cdr3_aa: CASSPDTAWDRGLGSYNEQFF; cdr3_nt: TGCGCCAGCAGCCCTGATACGGCCTGGGACAGGGGTCTAGGCTCCTACAATGAGCAGTTCTTC
clone_size: few; j_call: TRBJ1-1; v_call: TRBV18; d_call: -; cdr3_aa: CASSPPARVGAGWAFF; cdr3_nt: TGTGCCAGCTCACCACCGGCTAGGGTAGGGGCAGGCTGGGCTTTCTTT
clone_size: -; j_call: TRBJ1-2; v_call: TRBV5-6; d_call: -; cdr3_aa: CASTSPGVNYGYTF; cdr3_nt: TGTGCCAGCACCTCCCCAGGGGTAAACTATGGCTACACCTTC
clone_size: -; j_call: TRBJ1-2; v_call: TRBV27; d_call: -; cdr3_aa: CASSLKGSNYGYTF; cdr3_nt: TGTGCCAGCAGTTTAAAGGGCAGTAACTATGGCTACACCTTC
clone_size: -; j_call: TRBJ2-5; v_call: TRBV5-1; d_call: TRBD2; cdr3_aa: CASSSGGRGVQETQYF; cdr3_nt: TGCGCCAGCAGCTCGGGGGGACGAGGGGTACAAGAGACCCAGTACTTC
clone_size: -; j_call: TRBJ1-3; v_call: TRBV5-4; d_call: -; cdr3_aa: CASSLTGPGNTIYF; cdr3_nt: TGTGCCAGCAGCTTGACGGGGCCCGGAAACACCATATATTTT
clone_size: -; j_call: TRBJ1-4; v_call: TRBV7-6; d_call: -; cdr3_aa: CASSVNRATNEKLFF; cdr3_nt: TGTGCCAGCAGCGTCAACAGGGCGACTAATGAAAAACTGTTTTTT
clone_size: -; j_call: TRBJ2-1; v_call: TRBV4-1; d_call: -; cdr3_aa: CASSQDRTYYNEQFF; cdr3_nt: TGCGCCAGCAGCCAAGATCGCACCTACTACAATGAGCAGTTCTTC
clone_size: -; j_call: TRBJ2-1; v_call: TRBV6-5; d_call: -; cdr3_aa: CASSYRGGTFNEQFF; cdr3_nt: TGTGCCAGCAGTTACCGAGGGGGGACGTTCAATGAGCAGTTCTTC
clone_size: -; j_call: TRBJ2-7; v_call: TRBV5-1; d_call: TRBD2; cdr3_aa: CASSPQGLAGPYEQYF; cdr3_nt: TGCGCCAGCAGCCCCCAAGGACTAGCGGGTCCCTACGAGCAGTACTTC
clone_size: -; j_call: TRBJ2-1; v_call: TRBV4-1; d_call: -; cdr3_aa: CASSQGTGVSYNEQFF; cdr3_nt: TGCGCCAGCAGCCAAGGAACAGGTGTGTCCTACAATGAGCAGTTCTTC
clone_size: -; j_call: TRBJ1-3; v_call: TRBV6-1; d_call: -; cdr3_aa: CASREGSFGNTIYF; cdr3_nt: TGTGCCAGCCGGGAGGGATCCTTTGGAAACACCATATATTTT
clone_size: -; j_call: TRBJ2-4; v_call: TRBV5-1; d_call: -; cdr3_aa: CASSLTAGKNIQYF; cdr3_nt: TGCGCCAGCAGCTTAACAGCGGGCAAAAACATTCAGTACTTC
clone_size: -; j_call: TRBJ2-2; v_call: TRBV2; d_call: -; cdr3_aa: CASSEDGIGELFF; cdr3_nt: TGTGCCAGCAGTGAAGATGGGATCGGGGAGCTGTTTTTT
clone_size: -; j_call: TRBJ1-6; v_call: TRBV4-1; d_call: -; cdr3_aa: CASSQEGTGRNSPLHF; cdr3_nt: TGCGCCAGCAGCCAAGAAGGAACAGGCCGAAATTCACCCCTCCACTTT
clone_size: once; j_call: TRBJ2-1; v_call: TRBV29-1; d_call: TRBD2; cdr3_aa: CSGTRAGGSNEQFF; cdr3_nt: TGCAGCGGAACCCGAGCGGGAGGTTCCAATGAGCAGTTCTTC
clone_size: -; j_call: TRBJ1-5; v_call: TRBV21-1; d_call: -; cdr3_aa: CASSKGRHSNQPQHF; cdr3_nt: TGTGCCAGCAGCAAAGGGAGGCACAGCAATCAGCCCCAGCATTTT
clone_size: -; j_call: TRBJ1-3; v_call: TRBV9; d_call: -; cdr3_aa: CASSAGATGNTIYF; cdr3_nt: TGTGCCAGCAGCGCAGGGGCGACTGGAAACACCATATATTTT
clone_size: -; j_call: TRBJ2-3; v_call: TRBV5-4; d_call: TRBD2; cdr3_aa: CASSTGTSGLENTDTQYF; cdr3_nt: TGTGCCAGCAGCACCGGGACTAGCGGTCTTGAGAATACAGATACGCAGTATTTT
clone_size: -; j_call: TRBJ1-2; v_call: TRBV7-2; d_call: TRBD1; cdr3_aa: CASTQGGSVDGYTF; cdr3_nt: TGTGCCAGCACACAGGGGGGAAGTGTGGATGGCTACACCTTC
clone_size: -; j_call: TRBJ2-2; v_call: TRBV11-3; d_call: -; cdr3_aa: CASSLGGWAQGNTGELFF; cdr3_nt: TGTGCCAGCAGCTTAGGAGGTTGGGCACAGGGAAACACCGGGGAGCTGTTTTTT